In its sample, the clone carrying this T cell receptor (beta chain) was seen a few times. The source of the sample is a study of blood T cells in healthy people across ages. It was with a sample-barcoded 5' primer and a J-beta primer mix that a second PCR of roughly 7 to 12 cycles was run. TCRdb reprocessed the 5' RACE reads via MiXCR and lists one record per CDR3 protein. The table includes approximately 1.5 million distinct CDR3 sequences, about 31% detected once. V lost 6 bases and J lost 2; bases outside the gene matches: 8. The CDR3 runs to 14 residues. The V gene's germline CDR1 is DFQATT and CDR2 SNEGSKA (reference sequence).

The chain carries TRBV20-1 and TRBJ1-2; 8 bases align to TRBD1. The sequencing input was blood. The sequence derives from a woman aged 25-40 years in good health. DNA for the CDR3: TGCAGTGCAAAAGGGACAGGAGGCAACTATGGCTACACCTTC. Its translation: CSAKGTGGNYGYTF.